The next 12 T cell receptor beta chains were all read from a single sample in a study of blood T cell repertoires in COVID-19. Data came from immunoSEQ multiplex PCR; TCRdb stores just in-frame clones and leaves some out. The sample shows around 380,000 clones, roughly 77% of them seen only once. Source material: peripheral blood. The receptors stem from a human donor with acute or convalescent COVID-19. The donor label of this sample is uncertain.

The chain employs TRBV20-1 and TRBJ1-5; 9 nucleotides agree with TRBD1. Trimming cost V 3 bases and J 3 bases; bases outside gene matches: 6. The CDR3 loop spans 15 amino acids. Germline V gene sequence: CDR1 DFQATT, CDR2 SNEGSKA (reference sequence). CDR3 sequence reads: CSASIGTGNNQPQHF. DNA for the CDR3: TGCAGTGCTAGTATAGGGACAGGGAACAATCAGCCCCAGCATTTT.

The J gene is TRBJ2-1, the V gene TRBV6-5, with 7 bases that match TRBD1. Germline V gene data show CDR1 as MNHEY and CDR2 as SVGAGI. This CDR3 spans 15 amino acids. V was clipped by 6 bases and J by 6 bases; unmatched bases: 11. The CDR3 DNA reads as TGTGCCAGCAGCCGTATCCGACAGGGTAGCAATGAGCAGTTCTTC. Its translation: CASSRIRQGSNEQFF.

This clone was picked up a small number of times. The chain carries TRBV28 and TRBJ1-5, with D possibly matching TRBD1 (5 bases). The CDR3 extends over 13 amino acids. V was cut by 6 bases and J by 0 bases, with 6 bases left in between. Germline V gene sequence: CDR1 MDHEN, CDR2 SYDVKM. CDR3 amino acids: CASRQDSNQPQHF. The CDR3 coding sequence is TGTGCCAGCAGACAGGATAGCAATCAGCCCCAGCATTTT.

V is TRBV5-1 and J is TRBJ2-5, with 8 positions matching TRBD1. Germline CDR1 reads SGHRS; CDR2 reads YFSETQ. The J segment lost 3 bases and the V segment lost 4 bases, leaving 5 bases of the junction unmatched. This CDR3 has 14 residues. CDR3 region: CASSTGQAEETQYF. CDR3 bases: TGCGCCAGCAGCACGGGACAGGCGGAAGAGACCCAGTACTTC.

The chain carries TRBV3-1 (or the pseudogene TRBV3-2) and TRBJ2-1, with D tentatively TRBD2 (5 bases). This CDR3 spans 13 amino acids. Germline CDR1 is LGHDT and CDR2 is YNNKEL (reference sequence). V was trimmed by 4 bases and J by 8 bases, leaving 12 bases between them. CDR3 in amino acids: CASSLTRPHEQFF. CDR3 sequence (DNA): TGTGCCAGCAGCCTAACTAGGCCCCATGAGCAGTTCTTC.

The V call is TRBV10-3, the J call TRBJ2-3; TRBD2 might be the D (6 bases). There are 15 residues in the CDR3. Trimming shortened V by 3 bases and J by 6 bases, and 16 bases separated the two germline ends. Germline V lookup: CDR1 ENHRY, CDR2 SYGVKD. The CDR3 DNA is TGTGCCATCAGTGAACCGGGAGCGAAAGGGGATACGCAGTATTTT. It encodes CAISEPGAKGDTQYF.

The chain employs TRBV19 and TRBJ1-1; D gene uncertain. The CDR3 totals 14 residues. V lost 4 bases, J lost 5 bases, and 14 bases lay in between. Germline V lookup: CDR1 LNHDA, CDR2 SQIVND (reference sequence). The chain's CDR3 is CASSTEIRGTEAFF. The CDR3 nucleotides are TGTGCCAGTAGTACCGAAATTCGGGGTACTGAAGCTTTCTTT.

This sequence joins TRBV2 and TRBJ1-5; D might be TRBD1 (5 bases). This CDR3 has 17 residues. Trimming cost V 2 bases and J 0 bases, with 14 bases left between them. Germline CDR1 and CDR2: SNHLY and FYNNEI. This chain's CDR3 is CASSETRRGYSNQPQHF. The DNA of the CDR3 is TGTGCCAGCAGTGAAACTAGGAGGGGATATAGCAATCAGCCCCAGCATTTT.

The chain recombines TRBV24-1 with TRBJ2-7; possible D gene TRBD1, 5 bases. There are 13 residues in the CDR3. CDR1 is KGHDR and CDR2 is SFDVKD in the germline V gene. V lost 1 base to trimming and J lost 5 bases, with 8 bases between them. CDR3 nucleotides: TGTGCCACCAGTGATTTTGACAGCCACGAGCAGTACTTC. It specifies CATSDFDSHEQYF.

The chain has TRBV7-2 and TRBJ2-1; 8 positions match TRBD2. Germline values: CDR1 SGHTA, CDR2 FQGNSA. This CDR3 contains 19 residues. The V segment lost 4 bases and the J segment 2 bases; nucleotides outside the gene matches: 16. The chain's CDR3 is CASSSTINYRLATYNEQFF. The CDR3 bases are TGTGCCAGCAGCTCGACCATTAATTACCGACTAGCGACCTACAATGAGCAGTTCTTC.

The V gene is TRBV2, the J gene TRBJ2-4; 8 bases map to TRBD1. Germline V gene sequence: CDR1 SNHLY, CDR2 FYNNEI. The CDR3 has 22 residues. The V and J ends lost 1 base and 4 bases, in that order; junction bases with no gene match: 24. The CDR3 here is CASSEERQTHFFTRQGKNIQYF. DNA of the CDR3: TGTGCCAGCAGTGAAGAGCGTCAAACGCATTTTTTCACCCGACAGGGGAAAAACATTCAGTACTTC.

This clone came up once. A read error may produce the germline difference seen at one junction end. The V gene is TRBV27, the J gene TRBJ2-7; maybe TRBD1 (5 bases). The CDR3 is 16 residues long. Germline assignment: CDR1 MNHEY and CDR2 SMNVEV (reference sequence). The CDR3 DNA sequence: TGTGCCGGCAGCCTCGAGTTCGCGCAGGGCACCTACGAGCAGTACTTC. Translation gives CAGSLEFAQGTYEQYF.